This T cell receptor (beta chain) was sequenced during a study of blood T cell repertoires in COVID-19. Across the whole study: T cells, B-cell-depleted T cells, or PBMCs supplied cDNA or gDNA.

J gave up 3 bases and V 10 bases, and 6 bases lay outside the gene matches. The germline CDR1 and CDR2 sequences are LNHDA and SQIVND (reference sequence). The CDR3 has 13 amino acids. The authors' processing: For nucleated cells, counts were estimated from reference gene primer amplification. Clones were read by immunoSEQ multiplex PCR, and TCRdb kept only the in-frame ones, dropping some. V and J calls plus clone size are reproduced from that table; the DNA served to infer D and trimming. The sample yields about 140,000 clones, roughly 80% seen once. The chain has TRBV19 and TRBJ2-4; 7 bases align to TRBD1. The sequence derives from a woman aged 55 to 70 with acute or convalescent COVID-19. The sequencing input was peripheral blood. The DNA of the CDR3 is TGTGCCACGCACGGGACAGTCAAAAACATTCAGTACTTC. It translates to CATHGTVKNIQYF.